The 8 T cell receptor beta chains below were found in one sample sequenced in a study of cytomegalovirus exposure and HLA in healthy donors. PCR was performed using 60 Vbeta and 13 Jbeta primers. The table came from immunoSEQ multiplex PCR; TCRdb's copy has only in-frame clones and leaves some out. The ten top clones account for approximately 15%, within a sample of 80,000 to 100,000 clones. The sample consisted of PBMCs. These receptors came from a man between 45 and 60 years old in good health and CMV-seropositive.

The CDR3 spells CAWSVREGGSGNTIYF. The CDR3 DNA sequence: TGTGCCTGGAGTGTACGGGAAGGCGGCTCTGGAAACACCATATATTTT. The chain employs TRBV30 and TRBJ1-3; the D is unclear. This CDR3 has 16 residues. Germline V gene lookup returns CDR1 GTSNPN and CDR2 SVGIG (reference sequence). V lost 0 bases and J lost 0, with 12 bases in between.

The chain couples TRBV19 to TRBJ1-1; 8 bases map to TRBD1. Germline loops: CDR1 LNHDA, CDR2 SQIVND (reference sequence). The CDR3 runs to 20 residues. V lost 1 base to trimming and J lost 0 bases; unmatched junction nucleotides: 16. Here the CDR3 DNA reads TGTGCCAGTAGTATAGCTTTAGGACGGCAGGGGGCCTCTATGAACACTGAAGCTTTCTTT. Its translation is CASSIALGRQGASMNTEAFF.

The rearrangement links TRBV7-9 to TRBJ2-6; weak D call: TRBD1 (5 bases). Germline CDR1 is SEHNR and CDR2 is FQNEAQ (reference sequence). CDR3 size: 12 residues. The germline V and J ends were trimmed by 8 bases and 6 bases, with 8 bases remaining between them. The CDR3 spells CASLGQANVLTF. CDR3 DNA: TGTGCCAGCTTGGGGCAGGCCAACGTCCTGACTTTC. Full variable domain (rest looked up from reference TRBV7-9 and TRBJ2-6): DTGVSQNPRHKITKRGQNVTFRCDPISEHNRLYWYRQTLGQGPEFLTYFQNEAQLEKSRLLSDRFSAERPKGSFSTLEIQRTEQGDSAMYLCASLGQANVLTFGAGSRLTVL.

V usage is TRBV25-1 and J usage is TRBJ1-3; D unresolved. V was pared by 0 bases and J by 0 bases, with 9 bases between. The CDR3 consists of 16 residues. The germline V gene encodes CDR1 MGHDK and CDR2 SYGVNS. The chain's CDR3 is CASSEYHPDSGNTIYF. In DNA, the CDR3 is TGTGCCAGCAGTGAATATCACCCAGACTCTGGAAACACCATATATTTT.

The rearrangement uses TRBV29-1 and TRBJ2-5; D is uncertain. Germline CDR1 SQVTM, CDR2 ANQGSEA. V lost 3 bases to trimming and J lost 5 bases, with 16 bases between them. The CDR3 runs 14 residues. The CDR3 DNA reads TGCAGCGTTGACCCGTCGGTAAGAGCGGAGACCCAGTACTTC. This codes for CSVDPSVRAETQYF.

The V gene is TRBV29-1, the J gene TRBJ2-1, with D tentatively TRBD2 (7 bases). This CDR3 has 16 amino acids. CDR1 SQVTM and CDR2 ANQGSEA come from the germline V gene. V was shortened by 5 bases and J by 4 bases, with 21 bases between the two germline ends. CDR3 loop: CSVLGGGGMVYNEQFF. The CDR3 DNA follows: TGCAGCGTTCTAGGGGGGGGCGGGATGGTGTACAATGAGCAGTTCTTC.

CDR3 DNA sequence: TGTGCCAGCTCGGGACTAGCGGGAGGTCAGGATGAGCAGTTCTTC. Its protein product is CASSGLAGGQDEQFF. The chain has TRBV18 and TRBJ2-1; 15 positions agree with TRBD2. CDR1 is KGHSH and CDR2 is LQKENI in the germline V gene. This CDR3 has 15 amino acids. Trimming at V came to 6 bases and at J to 8 bases, leaving 5 bases not matched to a gene.

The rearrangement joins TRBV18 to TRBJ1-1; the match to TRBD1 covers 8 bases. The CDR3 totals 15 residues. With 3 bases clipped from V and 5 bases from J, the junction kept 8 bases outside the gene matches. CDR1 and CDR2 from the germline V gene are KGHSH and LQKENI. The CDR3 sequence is CASSPQQGVGTEAFF. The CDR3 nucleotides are TGTGCCAGCTCACCCCAACAGGGGGTTGGGACTGAAGCTTTCTTT.